This TCR beta chain is drawn from a study of blood T cell repertoires in COVID-19. In Seattle, patients joined the study during active infection and were tracked longitudinally. V was clipped by 0 bases and J by 8 bases, with 19 bases between them. CDR3 length equals 16 residues. Germline V gene sequence: CDR1 LGHNA, CDR2 YSLEER. The method was immunoSEQ multiplex PCR; TCRdb's version includes in-frame clones alone and lacks a portion of them. The sample carries 95,000 to 150,000 clones, 90% recorded once. V usage is TRBV4-3 and J usage is TRBJ1-2, with D perhaps TRBD1 (5 bases). The TCR sequence derives from a woman aged 60 to 75 with COVID-19, enrolled during active disease. Sequencing input: peripheral blood. CDR3 in amino acids: CASSQDLRVGDRGYTF. In DNA, the CDR3 is TGCGCCAGCAGCCAAGATCTCAGGGTTGGGGATCGAGGCTACACCTTC.